The rows below give T cell receptor beta chains drawn from one sample of a study of T cell repertoires in cytomegalovirus infection. One entry per CDR3 protein results from TCRdb running MiXCR on the reads. Of 150,000 to 200,000 distinct CDR3 sequences listed, 28% were seen once; the top ten hold under 35%. Input material: PBMCs. The source of these receptors is a human donor in good health (CMV status not recorded). Some clones in this sample may be carry-over from other donors' samples. Each CDR3 is given with its conserved first and last residue. D genes are given only for firm matches. The size field is filled for only some rows; it gives once, few, many or a size class.

>TRBV11-2|many|TRBJ2-5|.
CASSSEVGRGTQYF
TGTGCCAGCAGCTCTGAGGTTGGAAGAGGGACCCAGTACTTC
>TRBV12-3/TRBV12-4|.|TRBJ2-7|.
CASSLVRSPYEQYF
TGTGCCAGCAGTTTAGTCCGGAGTCCCTACGAGCAGTACTTC
>TRBV20-1|.|TRBJ2-3|.
CSAISSRGLSTDTQYF
TGCAGTGCTATCTCCTCACGGGGGCTTAGCACAGATACGCAGTATTTT
>TRBV6-6|.|TRBJ1-1|.
CASSLGTGREAFF
TGTGCCAGCAGCCTTGGGACCGGCCGGGAAGCTTTCTTT
>TRBV2|.|TRBJ1-5|.
CASKGEDQPQHF
TGTGCCAGCAAGGGAGAGGATCAGCCCCAGCATTTT
>TRBV7-2|many|TRBJ1-2|.
CASSLEGYGYTF
TGTGCCAGCAGCTTAGAAGGCTATGGCTACACCTTC
>TRBV6-2/TRBV6-3|once|TRBJ1-1|TRBD1
CASSYSPRDRANTEAFF
TGTGCCAGCAGTTACTCGCCCCGGGACAGGGCGAACACTGAAGCTTTCTTT
>TRBV29-1|few|TRBJ1-4|TRBD1
CSVVVEGAGKLFF
TGCAGCGTTGTCGTAGAGGGGGCGGGAAAACTGTTTTTT
>TRBV4-1|few|TRBJ1-2|TRBD1
CASSRLGGSYGYTF
TGCGCCAGCAGCCGATTAGGGGGCTCCTATGGCTACACCTTC
>TRBV7-2|.|TRBJ1-1|TRBD1
CASSLVAQGAGTEAFF
TGTGCCAGCAGCTTAGTGGCACAGGGGGCGGGTACTGAAGCTTTCTTT
>TRBV19|few|TRBJ1-1|TRBD1
CASTLDRVNTEAFF
TGTGCCAGTACCCTGGACAGGGTTAACACTGAAGCTTTCTTT
>TRBV5-1|.|TRBJ2-3|TRBD2
CASSSGGGPSTDTQYF
TGCGCCAGCAGCTCCGGGGGGGGGCCTAGCACAGATACGCAGTATTTT
>TRBV14|.|TRBJ1-4|.
CASSQGRTKSSNEKLFF
TGTGCCAGCAGCCAAGGACGGACCAAGAGCTCTAATGAAAAACTGTTTTTT
>TRBV7-2|few|TRBJ1-1|TRBD1
CASSSGTGPNTEAFF
TGTGCCAGCAGCTCGGGGACAGGGCCGAACACTGAAGCTTTCTTT
>TRBV7-8|many|TRBJ1-4|TRBD1
CASSFRQGSEKLFF
TGTGCCAGCAGCTTCCGACAGGGAAGTGAAAAACTGTTTTTT
>TRBV7-3|.|TRBJ2-7|.
CASSLYGSYEQYF
TGTGCCAGCAGCCTCTACGGCTCCTACGAGCAGTACTTC
>TRBV7-2|many|TRBJ1-6|.
CASSLVSYNSPLHF
TGTGCCAGCAGCTTAGTCAGCTATAATTCACCCCTCCACTTT
>TRBV2|.|TRBJ1-5|.
CASSERRFSNQPQHF
TGTGCCAGCAGTGAAAGGAGGTTTAGCAATCAGCCCCAGCATTTT
>TRBV14|.|TRBJ2-5|TRBD2
CASSQDRRGGRKETQYF
TGTGCCAGCAGCCAAGATCGCCGGGGGGGGCGAAAAGAGACCCAGTACTTC
>TRBV5-1|.|TRBJ1-2|TRBD1
CASSLSTGYYGYTF
TGCGCCAGCAGCTTGTCGACAGGGTACTATGGCTACACCTTC
>TRBV12-3/TRBV12-4|.|TRBJ1-1|.
CASSPSGLNTEAFF
TGTGCCAGCAGTCCCTCAGGGTTGAACACTGAAGCTTTCTTT
>TRBV10-3|few|TRBJ2-5|.
CAISAGEREETQYF
TGTGCCATCAGTGCTGGGGAGCGGGAAGAGACCCAGTACTTC
>TRBV7-2|.|TRBJ2-7|.
CASSLDPGLSYEQYF
TGTGCCAGCAGCTTAGATCCGGGGCTCAGTTACGAGCAGTACTTC
>TRBV23-1|.|TRBJ2-3|.
CASSHPMGTDTQYF
TGCGCCAGCAGTCACCCGATGGGGACAGATACGCAGTATTTT
>TRBV6-1|.|TRBJ1-5|TRBD1
CASSLQGTNQPQHF
TGTGCCAGCAGTCTACAGGGGACCAATCAGCCCCAGCATTTT
>TRBV2|few|TRBJ2-5|.
CASSELVGEETQYF
TGTGCCAGCAGTGAACTTGTTGGGGAAGAGACCCAGTACTTC
>TRBV5-6|.|TRBJ2-3|TRBD2
CASSLRGGSPDTQYF
TGTGCCAGCAGCTTGCGGGGGGGGTCCCCAGATACGCAGTATTTT
>TRBV14|.|TRBJ2-3|TRBD1
CASSQDTGATDTQYF
TGTGCCAGCAGCCAAGATACAGGGGCTACAGATACGCAGTATTTT
>TRBV7-2|few|TRBJ2-2|TRBD1
CASSHGGGTGGATGELFF
TGTGCCAGCAGTCACGGAGGCGGGACAGGGGGCGCGACCGGGGAGCTGTTTTTT
>TRBV7-2|many|TRBJ2-1|.
CASSHLVSEQFF
TGTGCCAGCAGCCATCTCGTTAGTGAGCAGTTCTTC
>TRBV10-3|.|TRBJ1-2|.
CAIGTSGGYTF
TGTGCCATCGGGACTTCGGGGGGCTACACCTTC
>TRBV6-2/TRBV6-3|.|TRBJ1-2|.
CASSHPNYGYTF
TGTGCCAGCAGTCATCCTAACTATGGCTACACCTTC
>TRBV20-1|.|TRBJ1-1|.
CSAISMEGTNTEAFF
TGCAGTGCTATTAGCATGGAGGGGACGAACACTGAAGCTTTCTTT
>TRBV5-5|many|TRBJ2-2|.
CASSLGALQGSTGELFF
TGTGCCAGCAGCTTAGGAGCCCTACAGGGCAGCACCGGGGAGCTGTTTTTT
>TRBV6-1|few|TRBJ1-1|.
CASRILMRVDTEAFF
TGTGCCAGCAGGATCCTTATGAGAGTGGACACTGAAGCTTTCTTT
>TRBV7-2|medium-sized|TRBJ2-7|.
CASSPSRQRNYEQYF
TGTGCCAGCAGCCCCAGTAGACAGAGAAACTACGAGCAGTACTTC
>TRBV2|.|TRBJ1-1|.
CASSEVEPRRTEAFF
TGTGCCAGCAGTGAAGTAGAACCCAGAAGGACTGAAGCTTTCTTT
>TRBV11-2|few|TRBJ2-7|.
CASSLDRGGGGERTYEQYF
TGTGCCAGCAGCTTAGACCGTGGTGGAGGGGGCGAAAGGACCTACGAGCAGTACTTC
>TRBV7-2|.|TRBJ2-3|.
CASSSQGRTQYF
TGTGCCAGCAGCTCCCAGGGTCGGACGCAGTATTTT
>TRBV20-1|many|TRBJ2-7|TRBD2
CSAEVERLATYEQYF
TGCAGTGCCGAGGTCGAGAGACTAGCAACCTACGAGCAGTACTTC
>TRBV6-2/TRBV6-3|.|TRBJ2-3|TRBD2
CASRGLAGGQRQYF
TGTGCCAGCAGAGGACTAGCGGGGGGCCAGCGTCAGTATTTT
>TRBV11-2|few|TRBJ1-1|.
CASSFLMSTPPEEAFF
TGTGCCAGCAGCTTCCTAATGAGTACCCCCCCTGAGGAAGCTTTCTTT
>TRBV20-1|few|TRBJ2-1|.
CSARTLRAVSYNEQFF
TGCAGTGCTAGGACCTTAAGGGCCGTCTCCTACAATGAGCAGTTCTTC
>TRBV19|.|TRBJ1-6|.
CASSSDRTSPLHF
TGTGCCAGTAGTAGTGACAGGACTTCACCCCTCCACTTT
>TRBV10-3|.|TRBJ2-3|.
CAISEGQDTQYF
TGTGCCATCAGTGAGGGACAGGATACGCAGTATTTT
>TRBV19|few|TRBJ1-5|.
CASSRTDSNQPQHF
TGTGCCAGTAGTCGGACCGATAGCAATCAGCCCCAGCATTTT
>TRBV5-1|.|TRBJ2-3|.
CASSPETGTDTQYF
TGCGCCAGCAGCCCTGAGACAGGAACAGATACGCAGTATTTT
>TRBV7-8|.|TRBJ1-2|.
CASSLESGVYGYTF
TGTGCCAGCAGCTTAGAGTCAGGGGTTTATGGCTACACCTTC
>TRBV4-3|few|TRBJ2-6|.
CASSQDKGSLFSGANVLTF
TGCGCCAGCAGCCAAGACAAGGGGTCACTCTTCTCTGGGGCCAACGTCCTGACTTTC
>TRBV7-8|few|TRBJ1-4|.
CASSRLGPGGEKLFF
TGTGCCAGCAGCCGCCTGGGACCCGGAGGGGAAAAACTGTTTTTT
>TRBV19|.|TRBJ1-1|.
CASSMSGAEAFF
TGTGCCAGTAGTATGTCCGGGGCTGAAGCTTTCTTT
>TRBV6-5|.|TRBJ2-5|TRBD2
CASSRTSGPAQETQYF
TGTGCCAGCAGTCGGACTAGCGGGCCCGCCCAAGAGACCCAGTACTTC
>TRBV11-2|few|TRBJ2-1|TRBD2
CASSPGRVAGNEQFF
TGTGCCAGCAGCCCCGGGAGGGTAGCGGGGAATGAGCAGTTCTTC
>TRBV2|few|TRBJ2-1|.
CASSGRPQSYNEQFF
TGTGCCAGCAGTGGACGTCCACAATCCTACAATGAGCAGTTCTTC
>TRBV7-2|many|TRBJ1-2|.
CASSLARQAQGGYTF
TGTGCCAGCAGCTTAGCAAGGCAGGCCCAAGGAGGCTACACCTTC
>TRBV20-1|.|TRBJ2-4|.
CSAPSKAKNIQYF
TGCAGTGCTCCGAGTAAAGCCAAAAACATTCAGTACTTC
>TRBV6-2/TRBV6-3|.|TRBJ2-1|TRBD2
CASREAGGGLFSYNEQFF
TGTGCCAGCAGGGAAGCGGGGGGCGGATTATTCTCCTACAATGAGCAGTTCTTC
>TRBV11-2|.|TRBJ1-6|.
CASSPRNFAADSPLHF
TGTGCCAGCAGCCCGAGGAACTTCGCCGCTGATTCACCCCTCCACTTT
>TRBV7-2|many|TRBJ2-2|.
CASSLMENGELFF
TGTGCCAGCAGCTTAATGGAGAACGGGGAGCTGTTTTTT
>TRBV10-3|few|TRBJ2-1|TRBD2
CAIATGLAALYNEQFF
TGTGCCATCGCAACGGGACTAGCGGCCCTCTACAATGAGCAGTTCTTC